Below, 26 T cell receptor beta chains from the same sample are listed, as sequenced in a study of blood T cell repertoires in COVID-19. The method was immunoSEQ multiplex PCR; TCRdb's version includes in-frame clones alone and lacks a portion of them. The sample has roughly 190,000 clones; around 84% are singletons. Sequenced: PBMCs or T cells enriched from blood (not recorded which). All receptors derive from a woman aged 25 to 39 who had been exposed to COVID-19.

CDR3 DNA: TGTGCCAGCAGTTTAGTGGGGGGTGAAGCTTTCTTT. This sequence encodes CASSLVGGEAFF. The chain carries TRBV27 and TRBJ1-1, with D tentatively TRBD1 (5 bases). The CDR3 spans 12 residues. Looked up from germline, CDR1 is MNHEY and CDR2 is SMNVEV (reference sequence). Trimming took off 2 bases at V and 7 bases at J, with 8 bases between the two ends.

This clone was observed once. Other DNA sequences of this sample code for an identical CDR3. The CDR3 loop is CASSAGTGVYEQYF. In DNA form, the CDR3 reads TGTGCCAGCAGCGCCGGGACAGGAGTTTACGAGCAGTACTTC. V is TRBV9 and J is TRBJ2-7; 8 bases are a match to TRBD1. CDR1 and CDR2 (germline): SGDLS, YYNGEE. The CDR3 length is 14 residues. J gave up 4 bases and V 3 bases, and 6 bases lay outside the gene matches. The entire variable domain, with the rest obtained from reference TRBV9 and TRBJ2-7, is as follows: DSGVTQTPKHLITATGQRVTLRCSPRSGDLSVYWYQQSLDQGLQFLIQYYNGEERAKGNILERFSAQQFPDLHSELNLSSLELGDSALYFCASSAGTGVYEQYFGPGTRLTVT.

The V gene is TRBV6-5, the J gene TRBJ1-2, with a weak D call TRBD1 (6 bases). Trimming pared 6 bases from V and 2 bases from J, leaving 10 bases between. Germline CDR1 is MNHEY and CDR2 is SVGAGI. The CDR3 totals 13 residues. The CDR3 coding sequence is TGTGCCAGCAGAAACAGGGCCAACTATGGCTACACCTTC. It codes for CASRNRANYGYTF.

J is TRBJ2-1 and V is TRBV7-9, with TRBD2 matching 9 bases. V shed 5 bases, J shed 0 bases, and the junction held 5 bases outside the gene matches. CDR1 and CDR2 (germline): SEHNR, FQNEAQ (reference sequence). This CDR3 has 16 amino acids. The CDR3 loop is CASSPGTSSSYNEQFF. In nucleotides, the CDR3 is TGTGCCAGCAGCCCCGGGACTAGCAGCTCCTACAATGAGCAGTTCTTC.

The rearrangement uses TRBV5-1 and TRBJ1-6; 8 bases fit TRBD1. CDR3 length equals 20 residues. From germline, CDR1 is SGHRS and CDR2 YFSETQ. V was pared by 5 bases and J by 0 bases, with 16 bases of the junction left unmatched. The CDR3, as DNA: TGCGCCAGCAGGAAAACAAGGCTGGGACAGGCGAGCTCCTATAATTCACCCCTCCACTTT. It yields the protein CASRKTRLGQASSYNSPLHF. The variable domain in full, completed from reference TRBV5-1 and TRBJ1-6, reads KAGVTQTPRYLIKTRGQQVTLSCSPISGHRSVSWYQQTPGQGLQFLFEYFSETQRNKGNFPGRFSGRQFSNSRSEMNVSTLELGDSALYLCASRKTRLGQASSYNSPLHFGNGTRLTVT.

This clone was observed a handful of times. The CDR3 loop reads CASSSGTGGYTDTQYF. The DNA for the CDR3 is TGCGCCAGCAGCTCCGGGACAGGGGGCTACACAGATACGCAGTATTTT. The chain couples TRBV5-1 to TRBJ2-3, with TRBD1 matching over 12 bases. The CDR3 is 16 residues long. Germline lookup yields CDR1 SGHRS and CDR2 YFSETQ. Losses at the gene ends were 3 bases for V and 2 bases for J; bases not matched to a gene: 4. The whole variable domain, remainder taken from reference TRBV5-1 and TRBJ2-3, is KAGVTQTPRYLIKTRGQQVTLSCSPISGHRSVSWYQQTPGQGLQFLFEYFSETQRNKGNFPGRFSGRQFSNSRSEMNVSTLELGDSALYLCASSSGTGGYTDTQYFGPGTRLTVL.

The CDR3 spells CASSPGSSTGELFF. The CDR3 DNA reads TGTGCCAGCAGCCCAGGGTCTAGTACCGGGGAGCTGTTTTTT. The rearrangement links TRBV11-3 to TRBJ2-2; the D gene is possibly TRBD1 (5 bases). The ends were cut back, 5 bases at V and 5 bases at J, with 12 bases in the middle. Germline V lookup: CDR1 SGHNT, CDR2 YENEEA. The CDR3 extends over 14 amino acids. Supplemented by reference TRBV11-3 and TRBJ2-2, the full variable domain reads EAGVVQSPRYKIIEKKQPVAFWCNPISGHNTLYWYLQNLGQGPELLIRYENEEAVDDSQLPKDRFSAERLKGVDSTLKIQPAELGDSAVYLCASSPGSSTGELFFGEGSRLTVL.

This rearrangement joins TRBV3-1 (or the pseudogene TRBV3-2) to TRBJ2-5; 12 bases align to TRBD2. The trim removed 4 bases at V and 6 bases at J, leaving 9 bases unmatched. Germline CDR1 is LGHDT and CDR2 is YNNKEL (reference sequence). The CDR3 contains 16 residues. The CDR3: CASSLHWTSGAKTQYF. The CDR3, as DNA: TGTGCCAGCAGCCTCCATTGGACTAGCGGGGCCAAGACCCAGTACTTC.

The count of this clone is one. The chain carries TRBV10-3 and TRBJ1-1; D may be TRBD1 (6 bases). In germline, CDR1 is ENHRY, CDR2 SYGVKD. The CDR3 spans 14 residues. Deletions cut 6 bases from V and 8 bases from J, with 19 bases between. The CDR3 bases are TGTGCCATCAGACCCGAGAGTGGGACACACGAAGCTTTCTTT. This sequence encodes CAIRPESGTHEAFF.

Only a few counts were recorded for this clone. This rearrangement joins TRBV5-4 to TRBJ1-4; TRBD1 matches 7 bases. Germline V gives CDR1 SGHNT, CDR2 YYREEE (reference sequence). The V gene end was trimmed by 4 bases and the J gene end by 2 bases; junction bases not matched to a gene: 11. The CDR3 covers 17 residues. The CDR3 nucleotides are TGTGCCAGCAGCCTGGCCTCCACAGGGGTCACTAATGAAAAACTGTTTTTT. This encodes CASSLASTGVTNEKLFF.

The chain combines TRBV5-1 with TRBJ2-1, with TRBD1 matching 7 bases. This CDR3 spans 18 amino acids. The trim removed 0 bases at V and 0 bases at J, leaving 9 bases unmatched. Germline CDR1 and CDR2: SGHRS and YFSETQ. CDR3 DNA: TGCGCCAGCAGCTTGGCAATCCCCCGGGACAGCTCCTACAATGAGCAGTTCTTC. Translated: CASSLAIPRDSSYNEQFF.

This clone has a single count. CDR3 in DNA: TGTGCCAGCAGAGGACAGGGGGAATTGGAGACCCAGTACTTC. Its translation is CASRGQGELETQYF. The rearrangement uses TRBV6-6 and TRBJ2-5; 10 bases are a match to TRBD1. The CDR3 is made up of 14 amino acids. The junction had 6 bases not matched to a gene; V was cut back by 6 bases and J by 5 bases. Germline V gives CDR1 MNHNY, CDR2 SVGAGI (reference sequence).

The count of this clone is one. The chain carries TRBV13 and TRBJ2-3; D is possibly TRBD1 (7 bases). CDR1 and CDR2 from the germline V gene are PRHDT and FYEKMQ (reference sequence). Trimming removed 1 base from V and 4 bases from J, with 12 bases in between. The CDR3 sequence is 15 residues long. In DNA form, the CDR3 reads TGTGCCAGCAGCTTAGTCGGAGGGGGCCCAGATACGCAGTATTTT. It yields the protein CASSLVGGGPDTQYF.

The CDR3 DNA reads as TGTGCCAGCAGCGGGCAGACAGCCCACGAGCAGTACTTC. This sequence encodes CASSGQTAHEQYF. The chain joins TRBV7-2 to TRBJ2-7; D might be TRBD1 (5 bases). This CDR3 spans 13 amino acids. Trimming left V 5 bases short and J 5 bases short, with 13 bases between. The germline V gene has CDR1 SGHTA and CDR2 FQGNSA. Drawing the rest from reference TRBV7-2 and TRBJ2-7, the complete variable domain is GAGVSQSPSNKVTEKGKDVELRCDPISGHTALYWYRQSLGQGLEFLIYFQGNSAPDKSGLPSDRFSAERTGGSVSTLTIQRTQQEDSAVYLCASSGQTAHEQYFGPGTRLTVT.

The V gene is TRBV6-2 or TRBV6-3, the J gene TRBJ1-1; D may be TRBD1 (6 bases). CDR1 and CDR2 from the germline V gene are MNHEY and SVGEGT. V dropped 0 bases and J dropped 0 bases, with 11 bases sitting between them. This CDR3 is built from 16 residues. The CDR3 is CASSYSTGDLNTEAFF. The CDR3 DNA sequence: TGTGCCAGCAGTTACTCGACAGGAGACTTGAACACTGAAGCTTTCTTT.

The chain joins TRBV5-4 to TRBJ2-1; 7 nucleotides agree with TRBD1. The CDR3 is 15 residues long. The V segment lost 0 bases and the J segment 2 bases; nucleotides outside the gene matches: 2. CDR1 and CDR2 from the germline V gene are SGHNT and YYREEE (reference sequence). This chain's CDR3 is CASSLDQGAYNEQFF. As DNA, the CDR3 is TGTGCCAGCAGCTTGGATCAGGGGGCCTACAATGAGCAGTTCTTC.

This clone was seen only a few times. V gene TRBV18 combines with J gene TRBJ2-7, with D possibly matching TRBD1 (5 bases). V lost 3 bases and J lost 5, with 11 bases in between. Germline CDR1 reads KGHSH; CDR2 reads LQKENI. The length of the CDR3 is 13 residues. In DNA, the CDR3 is TGTGCCAGCTCACCGGACACTGTAAACGAGCAGTACTTC. This encodes CASSPDTVNEQYF.

The J gene is TRBJ2-3, the V gene TRBV9; the match to TRBD2 covers 8 bases. CDR3 length equals 14 residues. The germline V gene has CDR1 SGDLS and CDR2 YYNGEE. The V gene end was trimmed by 6 bases and the J gene end by 4 bases; junction bases not matched to a gene: 7. CDR3 nucleotides: TGTGCCAGCACTCGGGGGGGCGACCCAGATACGCAGTATTTT. It is translated as CASTRGGDPDTQYF.

The CDR3 loop is CASSLMNTEAFF. The CDR3 DNA sequence: TGTGCCAGCAGCCTCATGAACACTGAAGCTTTCTTT. This rearrangement joins TRBV3-1 (or the pseudogene TRBV3-2) to TRBJ1-1; D remains unclear. CDR1 and CDR2 from the germline V gene are LGHDT and YNNKEL (reference sequence). The V end was cut by 4 bases, the J end by 0 bases, with 3 bases between. The CDR3 totals 12 residues.

The rearrangement links TRBV25-1 to TRBJ2-1, with D tentatively TRBD1 (5 bases). The CDR3 totals 12 residues. The V end lost 2 bases, the J end lost 6 bases, and 5 bases lay between the germline ends. The germline CDR1 and CDR2 sequences are MGHDK and SYGVNS. In DNA, the CDR3 is TGTGCCAGCAGTGAACAGGGCAATGAGCAGTTCTTC. Residues: CASSEQGNEQFF.

V and J are TRBV9 and TRBJ1-4, with D possibly TRBD1 on 5 matching bases. The CDR3 is made up of 16 amino acids. The V gene's germline CDR1 is SGDLS and CDR2 YYNGEE. V lost 4 bases and J 6 bases, leaving 19 bases between the germline ends. For the CDR3, the DNA is TGTGCCAGCAGCCCCGGAGGGGTTCTAGGCTATGAAAAACTGTTTTTT. It codes for CASSPGGVLGYEKLFF.

V and J are TRBV3-1 (or the pseudogene TRBV3-2) and TRBJ2-1; 11 nucleotides line up with TRBD2. CDR1 is LGHDT and CDR2 is YNNKEL in the germline V gene (reference sequence). V was clipped by 4 bases and J by 2 bases; unmatched bases: 10. CDR3 size: 18 residues. The CDR3 DNA follows: TGTGCCAGCAGCCGCACCCCGACTAGCGGGACACCCTACAATGAGCAGTTCTTC. It encodes CASSRTPTSGTPYNEQFF.

The chain is built from TRBV5-5 and TRBJ1-5, with a tentative D call TRBD1 (5 bases). V was pared by 3 bases and J by 0 bases, with 13 bases between. From germline, CDR1 is SGHKS and CDR2 YYEKEE (reference sequence). The CDR3 consists of 16 residues. This chain's CDR3 is CASSSTLGDSNQPQHF. CDR3 nucleotide sequence: TGTGCCAGCAGCTCAACCTTAGGGGATAGCAATCAGCCCCAGCATTTT.

The chain recombines TRBV27 with TRBJ1-1; 12 bases are a match to TRBD1. There are 13 residues in the CDR3. Per the germline V gene, CDR1 is MNHEY and CDR2 is SMNVEV (reference sequence). Unmatched junction bases numbered 6, after V lost 6 bases and J lost 10 bases. CDR3 sequence (DNA): TGTGCCAGCAGCGGGACAGGGGGCCCTGGAGCTTTCTTT. Protein product: CASSGTGGPGAFF.

The chain links TRBV6-5 to TRBJ1-1; D is uncertain. The CDR3 runs 15 residues. The germline V gene encodes CDR1 MNHEY and CDR2 SVGAGI. Trimming removed 6 bases at V and 0 bases at J, with 14 bases between. Here the CDR3 DNA reads TGTGCCAGCAGAGGAAATGGAGCAATGAACACTGAAGCTTTCTTT. Translated, it gives CASRGNGAMNTEAFF.

The V gene is TRBV4-1, the J gene TRBJ2-7; D unclear. Germline V gene data show CDR1 as MGHRA and CDR2 as YSYEKL. The CDR3 has 14 residues. The ends were cut back, 0 bases at V and 3 bases at J, with 9 bases in the middle. The chain's CDR3 is CASSQDDGDYEQYF. The CDR3, as DNA: TGCGCCAGCAGCCAAGATGATGGAGACTACGAGCAGTACTTC.